This is a list of T cell receptor beta chains from one sample in a study of CD8 T cells in ankylosing spondylitis. Each CDR3 protein gets one entry after TCRdb re-called the 5' RACE reads with MiXCR. The top ten clones hold around 12% of a sample with about 360,000 distinct CDR3 sequences, 20% to 25% of them seen once. The sequenced sample was blood, either unsorted or a sorted T cell fraction (not recorded which). Receptors originate from a male donor with ankylosing spondylitis or in good health (not recorded which). CDR3s include the opening cysteine and the closing phenylalanine or tryptophan. Each record gives: J gene, V gene, CDR3 protein.

TRBJ2-1 TRBV5-1 CASSLASGLDEQFF
TRBJ2-6 TRBV12-3/TRBV12-4 CASSGLGGRTSTNVLTF
TRBJ2-7 TRBV2 CASSEVKQGALLNEQYF
TRBJ2-7 TRBV9 CASSAVDSSYEQYF
TRBJ1-1 TRBV7-9 CASSSGLQIEAFF
TRBJ2-2 TRBV5-1 CASSLRGQGYTGELFF
TRBJ1-5 TRBV4-1 CASSYSQGNNQPQHF
TRBJ2-2 TRBV6-1 CASSERGDWDTGELFF
TRBJ2-7 TRBV11-2 CASSLEGGELYYEQYF
TRBJ2-1 TRBV7-9 CASSFRTGSRDEQFF
TRBJ2-7 TRBV20-1 CSARRLAYSYEQYF
TRBJ2-5 TRBV7-8 CASSPSVGQETQYF
TRBJ2-1 TRBV5-6 CASRPGGSYNEQFF
TRBJ1-3 TRBV13 CASSPLGNTIYF
TRBJ2-5 TRBV21-1 CASSKVSQGRETQYF
TRBJ2-7 TRBV29-1 CSVEWRGDSSYEQYF
TRBJ1-2 TRBV6-5 CASSYSNRAGGEGYTF
TRBJ2-7 TRBV9 CASSVGDRVEQYF
TRBJ2-1 TRBV9 CASSASRIHYNEQFF
TRBJ1-1 TRBV25-1 CASSASPGMNTEAFF
TRBJ1-3 TRBV7-9 CASSLLRGPGNTIYF
TRBJ2-2 TRBV20-1 CSAADSGELELFF
TRBJ2-2 TRBV19 CASSPADRTGELFF
TRBJ1-1 TRBV10-3 CAIMSDFTEAFF
TRBJ1-1 TRBV12-3/TRBV12-4 CASSPPRGRNTEAFF